The 12 T cell receptor beta chains in this list originate from one sample, sequenced in a study of cytomegalovirus exposure and HLA in healthy donors. The PCR had 60 Vbeta and 13 Jbeta primers. TCRdb keeps only in-frame clones here, not all; method: immunoSEQ multiplex PCR. This table holds 120,000 to 150,000 clones, 70% to 85% found once. Material for sequencing was PBMCs. These receptors were obtained from a middle-aged woman in good health and CMV-seronegative.

This chain uses TRBV5-1 with TRBJ2-2, with 8 bases aligning to TRBD1. V lost 3 bases to trimming and J lost 4 bases; unmatched junction nucleotides: 11. CDR3 size: 17 residues. Germline V CDR1 and CDR2: SGHRS, YFSETQ. Written as DNA, the CDR3 is TGCGCCAGCAGCTCATCACCTCAGGGGGCAGGCACCGGGGAGCTGTTTTTT. Translated: CASSSSPQGAGTGELFF. Supplemented by reference TRBV5-1 and TRBJ2-2, the full variable domain reads KAGVTQTPRYLIKTRGQQVTLSCSPISGHRSVSWYQQTPGQGLQFLFEYFSETQRNKGNFPGRFSGRQFSNSRSEMNVSTLELGDSALYLCASSSSPQGAGTGELFFGEGSRLTVL.

The rearrangement links TRBV28 to TRBJ2-7, with 7 bases matching TRBD1. The junction had 10 bases not matched to a gene; V was cut back by 5 bases and J by 3 bases. The germline V gene encodes CDR1 MDHEN and CDR2 SYDVKM. CDR3 length: 15 amino acids. This CDR3 reads CASSPGRTGSYEQYF. In DNA, the CDR3 is TGTGCCAGCAGTCCTGGACGGACAGGTAGCTACGAGCAGTACTTC. The full variable domain, completed using reference TRBV28 and TRBJ2-7, is DVKVTQSSRYLVKRTGEKVFLECVQDMDHENMFWYRQDPGLGLRLIYFSYDVKMKEKGDIPEGYSVSREKKERFSLILESASTNQTSMYLCASSPGRTGSYEQYFGPGTRLTVT.

This clone was seen a single time. This rearrangement joins TRBV28 to TRBJ1-5; D may be TRBD1 (5 bases). The CDR3 covers 16 residues. Germline V gene data show CDR1 as MDHEN and CDR2 as SYDVKM. Trimming shortened V by 6 bases and J by 5 bases, and 20 bases separated the two germline ends. CDR3 in amino acids: CASRSQVWEGDQPQHF. The DNA of the CDR3 is TGTGCCAGCAGATCCCAAGTGTGGGAAGGGGATCAGCCCCAGCATTTT.

Points on this clone: Mismatch with germline at one junction end may stem from a read error. This sample includes further DNA sequences coding for the same CDR3. The chain couples TRBV9 to TRBJ1-1, with 8 bases lining up with TRBD1. The CDR3 covers 15 residues. In germline, CDR1 is SGDLS, CDR2 YYNGEE. The CDR3 DNA reads TGTGCCAGCAGCGTTTTGACAGGGGTGAATACTGAAGCTTTCTTT. Protein: CASSVLTGVNTEAFF.

This clone was counted between two and nine times. The V gene is TRBV28, the J gene TRBJ2-3, with no clear D. The germline V gene has CDR1 MDHEN and CDR2 SYDVKM. The CDR3 covers 16 residues. V was pared by 10 bases and J by 2 bases, with 22 bases between. CDR3 sequence reads: CATRYMGTEYTDTQYF. The CDR3 nucleotides read TGTGCCACCCGATACATGGGTACAGAGTACACAGATACGCAGTATTTT.

Concerning this clone itself: One junction end disagrees with the germline gene, perhaps due to a read error. This chain connects TRBV30 to TRBJ2-1; TRBD2 matches 8 bases. The CDR3 runs to 15 residues. Germline V gene sequence: CDR1 GTSNPN, CDR2 SVGIG (reference sequence). The CDR3 DNA is TGTGCCTGGGCTTGGCGGGAGGTAGTCTACAGTGAGCAGTTCTTC. Amino acid sequence: CAWAWREVVYSEQFF.

This chain connects TRBV28 to TRBJ2-5, with 8 nucleotides matching TRBD1. CDR1 MDHEN and CDR2 SYDVKM come from the germline V gene. With V trimmed by 6 bases and J by 2 bases, 2 bases remained unmatched. This CDR3 contains 13 residues. CDR3 DNA: TGTGCCAGCAGGGACAGGGTACAAGAGACCCAGTACTTC. This gives the protein CASRDRVQETQYF.

The V and J genes are TRBV5-1 and TRBJ1-3; TRBD1 is a possible D gene (5 bases). V lost 2 bases and J lost 7, with 10 bases in between. Germline lookup yields CDR1 SGHRS and CDR2 YFSETQ. CDR3 length equals 13 residues. DNA for the CDR3: TGCGCCAGCAGCTTACCAGGGCGGAACACCATATATTTT. Translating it yields CASSLPGRNTIYF. Based on the CDR3 plus reference TRBV5-1 and TRBJ1-3, the full variable domain is KAGVTQTPRYLIKTRGQQVTLSCSPISGHRSVSWYQQTPGQGLQFLFEYFSETQRNKGNFPGRFSGRQFSNSRSEMNVSTLELGDSALYLCASSLPGRNTIYFGEGSWLTVV.

This rearrangement joins TRBV5-6 to TRBJ2-1; 7 nucleotides match TRBD1. Germline assignment: CDR1 SGHDT and CDR2 YYEEEE. The V gene end was trimmed by 2 bases and the J gene end by 3 bases; junction bases not matched to a gene: 8. The CDR3 runs 16 residues. DNA of the CDR3: TGTGCCAGCAGCTTTGGTCCCGGGACAGTCTACAATGAGCAGTTCTTC. Its translation: CASSFGPGTVYNEQFF.

The chain has TRBV5-4 and TRBJ2-7, with TRBD1 matching 7 bases. Trimming took 3 bases from V and 2 from J; bases not matched to a gene: 5. The CDR3 length is 14 residues. CDR1 and CDR2 (germline): SGHNT, YYREEE (reference sequence). As DNA, the CDR3 is TGTGCCAGCAGCTCCCGACAGGGCACCTACGAGCAGTACTTC. Protein sequence: CASSSRQGTYEQYF.

V usage is TRBV6-5 and J usage is TRBJ2-1, with 9 bases matching TRBD2. CDR1 and CDR2 (germline): MNHEY, SVGAGI. The V gene end was trimmed by 4 bases and the J gene end by 6 bases; junction bases not matched to a gene: 4. The CDR3 extends over 14 amino acids. CDR3 sequence: CASSWSTSGNEQFF. As DNA, the CDR3 is TGTGCCAGCAGTTGGTCGACTAGCGGCAATGAGCAGTTCTTC.

V and J are TRBV29-1 and TRBJ2-1; weak D call: TRBD2 (6 bases). Germline V gene lookup returns CDR1 SQVTM and CDR2 ANQGSEA. The CDR3 length is 17 residues. V gave up 3 bases and J gave up 0 bases, with 18 bases separating them. Here the CDR3 DNA reads TGCAGCGTTGAGCCCGGAACTAGCCACAACTCCTACAATGAGCAGTTCTTC. Translated: CSVEPGTSHNSYNEQFF.